Given below is one TCR beta chain in context. Some clones are missing from TCRdb's copy, which holds only in-frame ones; the method was immunoSEQ multiplex PCR. Of around 190,000 clones listed, about four fifths are singletons. This specimen belongs to a study of blood T cell repertoires in COVID-19. V dropped 5 bases and J dropped 6; count of bases not matched to a gene: 2. Germline V gene sequence: CDR1 SEHNR, CDR2 FQNEAQ (reference sequence). This CDR3 spans 14 amino acids. This receptor was obtained from a woman between 40 and 55 years old with COVID-19, enrolled during active disease. J is TRBJ1-6 and V is TRBV7-9, with 9 nucleotides matching TRBD1. Sequencing was carried out using peripheral blood. In DNA, the CDR3 is TGTGCCAGCAGCGCGACAGGGGGTAATTCACCCCTCCACTTT. This sequence encodes CASSATGGNSPLHF. Filled out from reference TRBV7-9 and TRBJ1-6, the complete variable domain reads DTGVSQNPRHKITKRGQNVTFRCDPISEHNRLYWYRQTLGQGPEFLTYFQNEAQLEKSRLLSDRFSAERPKGSFSTLEIQRTEQGDSAMYLCASSATGGNSPLHFGNGTRLTVT.